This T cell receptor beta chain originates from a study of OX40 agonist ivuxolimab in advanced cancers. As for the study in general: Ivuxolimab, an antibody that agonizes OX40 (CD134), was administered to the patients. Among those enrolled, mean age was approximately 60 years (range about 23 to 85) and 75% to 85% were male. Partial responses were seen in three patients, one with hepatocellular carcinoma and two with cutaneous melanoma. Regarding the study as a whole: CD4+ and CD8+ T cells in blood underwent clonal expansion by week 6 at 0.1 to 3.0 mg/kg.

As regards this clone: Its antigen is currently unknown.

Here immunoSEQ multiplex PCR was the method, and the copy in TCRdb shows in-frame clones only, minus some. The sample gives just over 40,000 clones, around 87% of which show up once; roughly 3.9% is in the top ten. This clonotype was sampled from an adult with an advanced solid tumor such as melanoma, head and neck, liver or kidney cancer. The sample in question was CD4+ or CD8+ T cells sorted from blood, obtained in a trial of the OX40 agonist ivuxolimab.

This CDR3 reads CASSGQGDQPQHF. The DNA of the CDR3 is TGTGCCAGCAGTGGACAGGGCGATCAGCCCCAGCATTTT. The chain joins TRBV6-1 to TRBJ1-5; 7 bases align to TRBD1. From germline, CDR1 is MNHNS and CDR2 SASEGT. This CDR3 contains 13 residues. V lost 4 bases and J lost 5; bases outside the gene matches: 2.